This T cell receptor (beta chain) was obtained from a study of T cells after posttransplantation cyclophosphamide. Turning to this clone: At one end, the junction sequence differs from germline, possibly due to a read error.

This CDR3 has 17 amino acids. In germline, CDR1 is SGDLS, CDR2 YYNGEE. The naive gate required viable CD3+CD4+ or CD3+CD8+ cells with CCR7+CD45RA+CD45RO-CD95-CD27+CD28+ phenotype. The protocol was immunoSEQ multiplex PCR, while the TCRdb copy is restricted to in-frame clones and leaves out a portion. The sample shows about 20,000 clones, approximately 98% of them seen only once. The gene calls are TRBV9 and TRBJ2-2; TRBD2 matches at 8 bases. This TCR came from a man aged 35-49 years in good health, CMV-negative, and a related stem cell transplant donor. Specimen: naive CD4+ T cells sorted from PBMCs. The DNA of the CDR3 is TGTACCAGCAGCGTTACGAGCGGGAGCTTTGTCACCGGGGAGCTGTTTTTT. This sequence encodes CTSSVTSGSFVTGELFF.